Each of the 24 T cell receptor beta chains below was sequenced from the same sample in a study of spatial heterogeneity in lung cancer. One entry per CDR3 protein, called by TCRdb with MiXCR from the 5' RACE reads. The table lists about 5,100 distinct CDR3 sequences, 20% to 30% of them singletons. Sample time point: sample taken at primary tumor resection. No cell sorting; template was whole RNA from tumor, lung tissue or PBMC. Source: PBMCs, taken at surgery. The receptors here all came from a male donor with early-stage non-small cell lung cancer.

This clonotype was recorded a few times. The CDR3 protein is CASSLDPGQSYEQYF. The CDR3 DNA follows: TGTGCCAGCAGCTTGGATCCGGGACAGTCCTACGAGCAGTACTTC. The chain employs TRBV5-4 and TRBJ2-7, with TRBD1 matching over 7 bases. The V gene end was trimmed by 0 bases and the J gene end by 1 base; junction bases not matched to a gene: 4. The CDR3 consists of 15 residues. Germline values: CDR1 SGHNT, CDR2 YYREEE (reference sequence).

This clonotype showed up many times. The rearrangement uses TRBV30 and TRBJ2-6, with a possible D match to TRBD1 (6 bases). The germline V gene encodes CDR1 GTSNPN and CDR2 SVGIG (reference sequence). The CDR3 has 13 amino acids. Trimming left V 6 bases short and J 2 bases short, with 8 bases between. The CDR3: CACPGAGANVLTF. CDR3 in DNA: TGTGCCTGCCCAGGGGCTGGGGCCAACGTCCTGACTTTC.

This clonotype is labeled as medium-sized (0.01 to 0.1%). The rearrangement links TRBV5-6 to TRBJ1-2; possibly TRBD1 for D (5 bases). Trimming stripped 0 bases from V and 3 bases from J, with 6 bases between. The germline CDR1 and CDR2 sequences are SGHDT and YYEEEE. This CDR3 is 13 amino acids long. The CDR3, as DNA: TGTGCCAGCAGCTTGGTGGGGGACTATGGCTACACCTTC. This translates into CASSLVGDYGYTF. The full variable domain, completed using reference TRBV5-6 and TRBJ1-2, is DAGVTQSPTHLIKTRGQQVTLRCSPKSGHDTVSWYQQALGQGPQFIFQYYEEEERQRGNFPDRFSGHQFPNYSSELNVNALLLGDSALYLCASSLVGDYGYTFGSGTRLTVV.

This clonotype qualifies as medium-sized. CDR3 nucleotides: TGCAGTGCTAGAGATCCGTTAGCGAACACCGGGGAGCTGTTTTTT. Protein: CSARDPLANTGELFF. V is TRBV20-1 and J is TRBJ2-2; no firm D call. Trimming took 0 bases from V and 0 from J, leaving 8 bases between them. This CDR3 contains 15 residues. Germline loops: CDR1 DFQATT, CDR2 SNEGSKA (reference sequence).

By frequency in the sample, this clonotype is medium-sized (0.01 to 0.1%). The rearrangement joins TRBV10-2 to TRBJ2-7, with 9 bases lining up with TRBD2. The germline V gene has CDR1 WSHSY and CDR2 SAAADI. The CDR3 extends over 14 amino acids. With V trimmed by 7 bases and J by 2 bases, 6 bases remained unmatched. CDR3 loop: CASILAGFPYEQYF. CDR3 sequence (DNA): TGCGCCAGCATCCTAGCGGGATTTCCCTACGAGCAGTACTTC.

This chain connects TRBV7-2 to TRBJ2-3, with 14 positions matching TRBD2. Germline-derived CDR1 and CDR2 are SGHTA and FQGNSA. With 5 bases clipped from V and 3 bases from J, the junction kept 4 bases outside the gene matches. The CDR3 is 16 residues long. The CDR3 protein is CASSPRLAGGTDTQYF. The CDR3 coding sequence is TGTGCCAGCAGCCCGCGACTAGCGGGAGGGACAGATACGCAGTATTTT.

By share, this clonotype counts as medium-sized. The rearrangement joins TRBV7-8 to TRBJ1-2; D not resolved. Germline V gene sequence: CDR1 SGHVS, CDR2 FQNEAQ. CDR3 size: 12 residues. V was clipped by 5 bases and J by 6 bases, with 10 bases between them. As DNA, the CDR3 is TGTGCCAGCAGCCCCCCATCGGATGGCTACACCTTC. Its translation: CASSPPSDGYTF.

The chain links TRBV30 to TRBJ2-7; maybe TRBD1 (5 bases). This CDR3 spans 12 amino acids. Germline V gene lookup returns CDR1 GTSNPN and CDR2 SVGIG (reference sequence). The ends were cut back, 0 bases at V and 5 bases at J, with 8 bases in the middle. CDR3 sequence reads: CAWSVIRDEQYF. In nucleotides, the CDR3 is TGTGCCTGGAGTGTAATCAGGGACGAGCAGTACTTC.

J is TRBJ2-2 and V is TRBV29-1; 7 bases fit TRBD2. V lost 7 bases, J lost 0 bases, and 8 bases stayed unmatched. The germline gives CDR1 SQVTM, CDR2 ANQGSEA. The CDR3 consists of 15 residues. CDR3 in amino acids: CSARRGNANTGELFF. The DNA of the CDR3 is TGCAGCGCTAGGCGGGGGAACGCGAACACCGGGGAGCTGTTTTTT.

Only a few counts were recorded for this clonotype. Given a much more abundant clone one base away, this may be a read error. CDR3 in DNA: TGTGCCAACAGCCCACCTGGGGGCTCCTACAATGAGCAGTTCTTC. This translates into CANSPPGGSYNEQFF. J is TRBJ2-1 and V is TRBV7-2; TRBD1 or TRBD2 may be the D gene (5 bases each). This CDR3 contains 15 residues. Germline loops: CDR1 SGHTA, CDR2 FQGNSA.

This clonotype has only a few counts. This chain uses TRBV20-1 with TRBJ2-7; TRBD2 aligns across 9 bases. Germline lookup yields CDR1 DFQATT and CDR2 SNEGSKA (reference sequence). The V segment lost 6 bases and the J segment 7 bases; nucleotides outside the gene matches: 16. The CDR3 covers 15 residues. CDR3 loop: CSAPFAGGPNEEQYF. The CDR3 nucleotides are TGCAGTGCCCCTTTCGCGGGAGGGCCGAATGAAGAGCAGTACTTC.

This clonotype is categorized as medium-sized. The chain joins TRBV7-3 to TRBJ2-5; TRBD2 agrees at 11 bases. The germline V gene has CDR1 SGHTA and CDR2 FQGTGA. The junction had 0 bases not matched to a gene; V was cut back by 0 bases and J by 0 bases. The CDR3 runs 16 residues. CDR3 loop: CASSLTGLADQETQYF. The DNA for the CDR3 is TGTGCCAGCAGCTTAACGGGACTAGCGGACCAAGAGACCCAGTACTTC.

This clonotype is labeled as medium-sized. This chain connects TRBV19 to TRBJ2-1, with unresolved D. Germline assignment: CDR1 LNHDA and CDR2 SQIVND (reference sequence). This CDR3 is built from 14 residues. V was pared by 8 bases and J by 2 bases, with 13 bases between. The CDR3 region has the DNA TGTGCCAGTTCGCGCGCATTTCCCTACAATGAGCAGTTCTTC. This encodes CASSRAFPYNEQFF.

Within the sample, this clonotype is medium-sized. Compared with germline, one end of the junction differs, possibly owing to a read error. V gene TRBV20-1 combines with J gene TRBJ2-3, with D perhaps matching TRBD1 or TRBD2 (5 bases each). This CDR3 has 12 residues. Germline V gene lookup returns CDR1 DFQATT and CDR2 SNEGSKA (reference sequence). The CDR3 loop reads CSARGVADTQYF. The DNA of the CDR3 is TGCAGTGCCAGAGGGGTAGCAGATACGCAGTATTTT.

This clonotype was detected only a few times. V gene TRBV9 combines with J gene TRBJ1-2, with TRBD1 matching 8 bases. V was clipped by 0 bases and J by 3 bases; unmatched bases: 1. Germline V gene lookup returns CDR1 SGDLS and CDR2 YYNGEE. The CDR3 length is 14 residues. CDR3 protein: CASSVGTGYYGYTF. The CDR3, as DNA: TGTGCCAGCAGCGTAGGGACAGGGTACTATGGCTACACCTTC.

Relative to its sample, this clonotype is medium-sized (0.01 to 0.1%). The genes are TRBV12-3 or TRBV12-4 and TRBJ2-1, with 9 bases aligning to TRBD2. Trimming removed 6 bases from V and 6 bases from J; junction bases left unmatched: 3. This CDR3 comprises 13 residues. CDR3 amino acids: CASRYSGSNEQFF. The DNA of the CDR3 is TGTGCCAGCAGGTATAGCGGGAGCAATGAGCAGTTCTTC.

The J gene is TRBJ2-3, the V gene TRBV9; D might be TRBD2 (6 bases). This CDR3 is 14 amino acids long. V lost 3 bases and J lost 5, with 13 bases in between. Germline V gene lookup returns CDR1 SGDLS and CDR2 YYNGEE. Written as DNA, the CDR3 is TGTGCCAGCAGCGACATGACTAGAGTAGATACGCAGTATTTT. Amino acid sequence: CASSDMTRVDTQYF.

This clonotype is deemed medium-sized. The rearrangement uses TRBV29-1 and TRBJ2-3; D ambiguous. V lost 5 bases and J 3 bases, leaving 9 bases between the germline ends. The CDR3 has 12 residues. The germline V gene encodes CDR1 SQVTM and CDR2 ANQGSEA. The CDR3 is CSVLSQTDTQYF. The DNA for the CDR3 is TGCAGCGTTCTTTCTCAGACAGATACGCAGTATTTT.

This clonotype rates as medium-sized. CDR3 sequence reads: CASQANGGAYEQYF. Written as DNA, the CDR3 is TGCGCCAGTCAAGCGAACGGGGGAGCCTACGAGCAGTACTTC. The genes are TRBV10-1 and TRBJ2-7, with D perhaps matching TRBD2 (6 bases). With 9 bases removed from V and 2 bases from J, the gap between germline ends came to 17 bases. Germline assignment: CDR1 WNHNN and CDR2 SYGVQD (reference sequence). This CDR3 has 14 amino acids.

This clonotype is deemed medium-sized. The chain employs TRBV3-1 and TRBJ2-2; D possibly corresponds to TRBD1 (6 bases). Deletions cut 1 base from V and 7 bases from J, with 10 bases between. The CDR3 totals 14 residues. CDR1 LGHDT and CDR2 YNNKEL come from the germline V gene (reference sequence). The CDR3 reads CASSQVRGYGELFF. In DNA form, the CDR3 reads TGTGCCAGCAGCCAAGTTAGGGGGTACGGGGAGCTGTTTTTT.

Within the sample, this clonotype is medium-sized. The CDR3 protein is CASSLAGTGNEQFF. The CDR3 DNA sequence: TGTGCCAGCAGTTTGGCCGGGACAGGGAATGAGCAGTTCTTC. This chain connects TRBV27 to TRBJ2-1; 9 bases are a match to TRBD1. The germline CDR1 and CDR2 sequences are MNHEY and SMNVEV (reference sequence). The CDR3 is made up of 14 amino acids. J was trimmed by 7 bases and V by 3 bases; bases with no gene match: 4.

This chain uses TRBV5-4 with TRBJ2-5, with 9 bases identical to TRBD1. The germline gives CDR1 SGHNT, CDR2 YYREEE (reference sequence). The CDR3 sequence is 15 residues long. Trimming took 0 bases from V and 3 from J; bases not matched to a gene: 3. The CDR3 here is CASSLVGTGKETQYF. The CDR3 DNA reads TGTGCCAGCAGCTTGGTGGGGACAGGGAAAGAGACCCAGTACTTC.

This clonotype is medium-sized (0.01 to 0.1%). The CDR3 reads CASTSGFHTEAFF. DNA for the CDR3: TGTGCCAGCACCTCCGGTTTTCACACTGAAGCTTTCTTT. This rearrangement joins TRBV28 to TRBJ1-1; D not resolved. The germline gives CDR1 MDHEN, CDR2 SYDVKM. The V end lost 7 bases, the J end lost 3 bases, and 12 bases lay between the germline ends. The CDR3 length is 13 residues.

There are a few counts of this clonotype. The chain is built from TRBV7-4 and TRBJ2-5; D is ambiguous. V was trimmed by 1 base and J by 3 bases, leaving 6 bases between them. This CDR3 is built from 13 residues. Germline values: CDR1 SGHVT, CDR2 SQSDAQ. The CDR3 DNA reads as TGTGCCAGCAGCTTAGGGTCAGAAGAGACCCAGTACTTC. This sequence encodes CASSLGSEETQYF.